The clone carrying this T cell receptor beta chain was counted a few times. Its target is unknown. This sample was included in a study of T cell repertoires in cytomegalovirus infection. Overall study context: Based on public TCR beta signatures, there were indications of CMV infection and of a matching HLA type. Overall study findings and caveats: Dominating the ex vivo response were HLA-C-restricted CMV-specific TCR beta clonotypes.

TCRdb fed the reads into MiXCR, producing one record per CDR3 protein. This sample yields 230,000 or so distinct CDR3 sequences, of which over 15% are seen a single time; less than 50% belongs to the top ten. The CDR3 loop spans 16 amino acids. Germline V lookup: CDR1 SGHRS, CDR2 YFSETQ. V gave up 5 bases and J gave up 5 bases; unmatched junction bases: 8. The sample taken for sequencing was CD8+ T cells from PBMCs. This rearrangement joins TRBV5-1 to TRBJ2-1, with 12 bases that match TRBD2. This receptor was identified in a human donor in good health (CMV status not recorded). Some clones in this sample may be carry-over from other donors' samples. Written as DNA, the CDR3 is TGCGCCAGCAGGTACTCTAGCGGGGGGGGAAACAATGAGCAGTTCTTC. Encoded protein: CASRYSSGGGNNEQFF.